This T cell receptor (beta chain) was obtained from a study of blood T cell repertoires in COVID-19. Background on the study: Material from acute and convalescent COVID-19 was sourced from the United States, Italy and Spain. PBMCs, B-cell-depleted T cells, or T cells provided the cDNA or gDNA that made up the material.

Per the original methods: How many nucleated cells were present was estimated from reference gene primer amplification. Repertoires were generated with immunoSEQ multiplex PCR, while TCRdb's copy carries only in-frame clones and drops some. D and trimming were read from the DNA, whereas the V and J calls and clone size are those reported in that table. This sample has tens of thousands of clones, with 83% found just once. The trim removed 5 bases at V and 4 bases at J, leaving 4 bases unmatched. Germline V gene sequence: CDR1 SGHTA, CDR2 FQGNSA. The CDR3 covers 14 residues. The sample taken for sequencing was peripheral blood. The rearrangement joins TRBV7-2 to TRBJ1-4; 7 bases align to TRBD1. The origin of this receptor is a man older than 75 with active or convalescent COVID-19. CDR3 nucleotide sequence: TGTGCCAGCAGCCCGGACAGGATTAATGAAAAACTGTTTTTT. It encodes CASSPDRINEKLFF.